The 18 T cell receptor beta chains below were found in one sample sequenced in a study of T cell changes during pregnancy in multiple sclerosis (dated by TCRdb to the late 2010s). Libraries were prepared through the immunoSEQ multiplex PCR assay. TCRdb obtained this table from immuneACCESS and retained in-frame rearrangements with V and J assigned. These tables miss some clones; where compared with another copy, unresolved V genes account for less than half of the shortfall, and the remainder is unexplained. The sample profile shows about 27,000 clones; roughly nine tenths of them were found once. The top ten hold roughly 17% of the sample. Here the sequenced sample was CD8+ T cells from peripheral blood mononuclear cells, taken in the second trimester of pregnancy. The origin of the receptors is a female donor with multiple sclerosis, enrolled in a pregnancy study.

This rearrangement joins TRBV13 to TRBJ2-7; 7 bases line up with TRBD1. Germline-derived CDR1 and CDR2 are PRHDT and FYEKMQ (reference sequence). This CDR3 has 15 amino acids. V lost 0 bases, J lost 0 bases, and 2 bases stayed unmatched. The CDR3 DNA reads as TGTGCCAGCAGCTTAGGGGCAGGGGGCTCCTACGAGCAGTACTTC. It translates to CASSLGAGGSYEQYF. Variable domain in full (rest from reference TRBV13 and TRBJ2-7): AAGVIQSPRHLIKEKRETATLKCYPIPRHDTVYWYQQGPGQDPQFLISFYEKMQSDKGSIPDRFSAQQFSDYHSELNMSSLELGDSALYFCASSLGAGGSYEQYFGPGTRLTVT.

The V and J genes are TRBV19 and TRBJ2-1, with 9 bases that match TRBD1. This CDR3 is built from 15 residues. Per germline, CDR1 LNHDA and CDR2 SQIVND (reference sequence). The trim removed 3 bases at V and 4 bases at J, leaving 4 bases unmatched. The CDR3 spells CASSIGDRGYNEQFF. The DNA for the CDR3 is TGTGCCAGTAGTATTGGAGACAGGGGGTACAATGAGCAGTTCTTC.

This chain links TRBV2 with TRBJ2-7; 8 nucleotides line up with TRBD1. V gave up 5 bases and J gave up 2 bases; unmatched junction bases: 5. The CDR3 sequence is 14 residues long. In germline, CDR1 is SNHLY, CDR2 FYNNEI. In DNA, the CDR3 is TGTGCCAGCAGTCAAGGACAGGGTCCCTACGAGCAGTACTTC. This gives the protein CASSQGQGPYEQYF.

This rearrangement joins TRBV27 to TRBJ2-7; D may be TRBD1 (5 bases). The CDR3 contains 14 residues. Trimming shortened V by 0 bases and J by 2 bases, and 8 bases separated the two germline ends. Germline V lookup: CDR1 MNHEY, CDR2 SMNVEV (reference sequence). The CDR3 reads CASSLSRGAYEQYF. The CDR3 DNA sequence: TGTGCCAGCAGTTTATCTAGGGGCGCCTACGAGCAGTACTTC.

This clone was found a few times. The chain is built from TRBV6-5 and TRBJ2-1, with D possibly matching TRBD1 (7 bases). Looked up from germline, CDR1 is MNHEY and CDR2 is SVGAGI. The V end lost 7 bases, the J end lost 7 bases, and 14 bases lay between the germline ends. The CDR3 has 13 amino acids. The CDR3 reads CASTAQGGNEQFF. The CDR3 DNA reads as TGTGCCAGCACTGCCCAGGGGGGAAATGAGCAGTTCTTC.

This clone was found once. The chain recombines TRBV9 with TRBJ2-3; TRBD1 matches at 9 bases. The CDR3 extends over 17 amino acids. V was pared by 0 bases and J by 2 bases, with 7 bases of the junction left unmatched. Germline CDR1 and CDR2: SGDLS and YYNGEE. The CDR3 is CASSVASGTGTTDTQYF. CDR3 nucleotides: TGTGCCAGCAGCGTAGCTTCCGGGACAGGGACCACAGATACGCAGTATTTT.

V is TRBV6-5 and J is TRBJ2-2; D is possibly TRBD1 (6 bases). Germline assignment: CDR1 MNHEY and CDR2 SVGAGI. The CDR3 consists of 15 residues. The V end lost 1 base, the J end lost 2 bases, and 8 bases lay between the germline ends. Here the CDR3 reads CASSYWGQNTGELFF. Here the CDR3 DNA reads TGTGCCAGCAGTTACTGGGGACAAAACACCGGGGAGCTGTTTTTT.

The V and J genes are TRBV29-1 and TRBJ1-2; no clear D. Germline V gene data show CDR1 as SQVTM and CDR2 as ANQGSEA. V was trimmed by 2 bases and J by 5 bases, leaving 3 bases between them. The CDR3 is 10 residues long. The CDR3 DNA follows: TGCAGCGTTGAATTATATGGCTACACCTTC. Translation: CSVELYGYTF.

The CDR3 DNA is TGTGCCAGCAGCTCGACCGGGACACCGGACGGTTCGGCCTACGAGCAGTACTTC. This encodes CASSSTGTPDGSAYEQYF. The chain couples TRBV7-9 to TRBJ2-7, with D tentatively TRBD1 (6 bases). The CDR3 covers 18 residues. CDR1 and CDR2 (germline): SEHNR, FQNEAQ (reference sequence). The ends were cut back, 4 bases at V and 2 bases at J, with 24 bases in the middle.

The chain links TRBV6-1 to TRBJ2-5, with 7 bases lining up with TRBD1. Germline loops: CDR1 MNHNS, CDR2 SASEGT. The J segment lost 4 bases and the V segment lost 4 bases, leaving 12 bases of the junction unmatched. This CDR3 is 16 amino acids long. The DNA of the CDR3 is TGTGCCAGCAGTGTCTCGTTAGGGGGCCAGGGAGAGACCCAGTACTTC. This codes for CASSVSLGGQGETQYF.

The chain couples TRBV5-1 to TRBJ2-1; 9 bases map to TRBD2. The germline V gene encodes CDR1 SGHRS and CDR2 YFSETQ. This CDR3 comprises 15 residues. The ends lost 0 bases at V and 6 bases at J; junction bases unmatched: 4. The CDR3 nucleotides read TGCGCCAGCAGCTTGGTAGCGGGAGTTGCCAATGAGCAGTTCTTC. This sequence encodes CASSLVAGVANEQFF. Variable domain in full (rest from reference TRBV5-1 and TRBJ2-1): KAGVTQTPRYLIKTRGQQVTLSCSPISGHRSVSWYQQTPGQGLQFLFEYFSETQRNKGNFPGRFSGRQFSNSRSEMNVSTLELGDSALYLCASSLVAGVANEQFFGPGTRLTVL.

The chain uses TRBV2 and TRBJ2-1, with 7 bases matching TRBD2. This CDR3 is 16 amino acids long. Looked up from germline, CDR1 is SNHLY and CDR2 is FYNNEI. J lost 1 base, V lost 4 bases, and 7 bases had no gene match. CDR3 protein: CASSVAGGRSYNEQFF. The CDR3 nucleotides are TGTGCCAGCAGTGTAGCCGGCGGGAGATCCTACAATGAGCAGTTCTTC.

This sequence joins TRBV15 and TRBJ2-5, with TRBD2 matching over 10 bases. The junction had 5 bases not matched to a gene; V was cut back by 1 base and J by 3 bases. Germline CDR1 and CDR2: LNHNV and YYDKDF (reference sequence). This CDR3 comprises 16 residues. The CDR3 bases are TGTGCCACCAGCAGAGTAAGGCTAGCGGGGGAAGAGACCCAGTACTTC. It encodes CATSRVRLAGEETQYF. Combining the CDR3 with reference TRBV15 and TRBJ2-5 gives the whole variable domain DAMVIQNPRYQVTQFGKPVTLSCSQTLNHNVMYWYQQKSSQAPKLLFHYYDKDFNNEADTPDNFQSRRPNTSFCFLDIRSPGLGDTAMYLCATSRVRLAGEETQYFGPGTRLLVL.

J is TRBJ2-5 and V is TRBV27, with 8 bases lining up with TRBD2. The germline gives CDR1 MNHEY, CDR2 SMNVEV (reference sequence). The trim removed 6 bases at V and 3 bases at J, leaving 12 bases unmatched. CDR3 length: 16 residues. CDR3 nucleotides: TGTGCCAGCAGCTATTCCCCGGGACTAGGGAAAGAGACCCAGTACTTC. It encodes CASSYSPGLGKETQYF.

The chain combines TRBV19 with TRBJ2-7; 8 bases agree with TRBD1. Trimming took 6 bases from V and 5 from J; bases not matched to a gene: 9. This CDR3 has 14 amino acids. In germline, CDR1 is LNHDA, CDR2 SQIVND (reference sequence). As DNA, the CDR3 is TGTGCCAGTAGGTCTTCGGACAGGGATCACGAGCAGTACTTC. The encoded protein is CASRSSDRDHEQYF.

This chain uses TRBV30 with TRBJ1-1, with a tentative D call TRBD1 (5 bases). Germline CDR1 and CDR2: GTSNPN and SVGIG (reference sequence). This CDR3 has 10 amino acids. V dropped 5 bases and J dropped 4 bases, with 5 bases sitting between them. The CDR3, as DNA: TGTGCCTGGGGGGCCACTGAAGCTTTCTTT. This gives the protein CAWGATEAFF.

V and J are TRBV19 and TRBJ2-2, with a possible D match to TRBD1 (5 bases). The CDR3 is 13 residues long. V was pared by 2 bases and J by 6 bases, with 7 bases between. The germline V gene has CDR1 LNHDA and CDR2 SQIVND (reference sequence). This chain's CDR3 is CASSIQGSGELFF. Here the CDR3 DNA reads TGTGCCAGTAGTATACAGGGCTCCGGGGAGCTGTTTTTT.

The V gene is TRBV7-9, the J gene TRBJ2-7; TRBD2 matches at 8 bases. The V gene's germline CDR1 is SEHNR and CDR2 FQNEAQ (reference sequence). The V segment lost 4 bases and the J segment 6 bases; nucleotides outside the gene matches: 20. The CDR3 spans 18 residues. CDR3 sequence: CASSSTSLADPSYGEQYF. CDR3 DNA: TGTGCCAGCAGCTCAACCTCACTAGCGGATCCCTCCTACGGCGAGCAGTACTTC. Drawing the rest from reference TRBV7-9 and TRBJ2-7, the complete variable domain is DTGVSQNPRHKITKRGQNVTFRCDPISEHNRLYWYRQTLGQGPEFLTYFQNEAQLEKSRLLSDRFSAERPKGSFSTLEIQRTEQGDSAMYLCASSSTSLADPSYGEQYFGPGTRLTVT.